Below are 2 T cell receptor beta chains sequenced from a single sample in a study of glioma-infiltrating T cells after dendritic cell vaccination. Regarding time point: after dendritic cell vaccination, including at tumor progression/relapse. Only in-frame clones appear in the TCRdb table, and some are missing; sequencing was by immunoSEQ multiplex PCR. This sample yields just under 100,000 clones, of which 80% are seen a single time; under 6.5% belongs to the top ten. Sequencing was performed on blood, taken after dendritic cell vaccination. The receptors were sampled from a human donor with glioblastoma.

This clone has more than one count but fewer than ten. This chain uses TRBV7-2 with TRBJ1-6, with D possibly TRBD1 on 5 matching bases. The CDR3 is 16 amino acids. V gave up 1 base and J gave up 6 bases, with 13 bases separating them. The V gene's germline CDR1 is SGHTA and CDR2 FQGNSA. CDR3 sequence: CASSLGAGRINSPLHF. Here the CDR3 DNA reads TGTGCCAGCAGCTTAGGGGCAGGGCGGATTAATTCACCCCTCCACTTT.

The chain is built from TRBV5-1 and TRBJ1-1; D not resolved. The V end was cut by 0 bases, the J end by 3 bases, with 9 bases between. This CDR3 region has 14 residues. Germline V lookup: CDR1 SGHRS, CDR2 YFSETQ. The CDR3 is CASSLARRDTEAFF. CDR3 DNA sequence: TGCGCCAGCAGCTTGGCCCGGAGAGACACTGAAGCTTTCTTT. Variable domain in full (rest from reference TRBV5-1 and TRBJ1-1): KAGVTQTPRYLIKTRGQQVTLSCSPISGHRSVSWYQQTPGQGLQFLFEYFSETQRNKGNFPGRFSGRQFSNSRSEMNVSTLELGDSALYLCASSLARRDTEAFFGQGTRLTVV.